The 24 T cell receptor beta chains in this list originate from one sample, sequenced in a study of T cells in Graves' hyperthyroidism and ophthalmopathy. RNA transcripts were the template for amplifying TCR beta CDR3 regions. An initial round of RT-PCR targeting the TCR CDR3 relied on the HTBI primer set. TCRdb called the multiplex PCR reads again in MiXCR, with one record for every CDR3 protein. This sample has a few hundred thousand distinct CDR3 sequences; over 11% occur once, and the top ten carry around 5.4%. Specimen: blood. These receptors came from a woman aged 25 to 39 with Graves' hyperthyroidism that later progressed to Graves' ophthalmopathy.

As for this clonotype: A read error is possible here, since a much larger clone lies one base away. DNA for the CDR3: TGTGCCAGCAGCATAAACCAGGGGTTTGACTACACCTTC. Translation: CASSINQGFDYTF. The gene calls are TRBV6-1 and TRBJ1-2, with D possibly TRBD1 on 6 matching bases. The CDR3 spans 13 residues. Per the germline V gene, CDR1 is MNHNS and CDR2 is SASEGT. V was trimmed by 6 bases and J by 10 bases, leaving 18 bases between them.

This clonotype has at least ten counts. The chain joins TRBV20-1 to TRBJ2-3; 8 bases are a match to TRBD1. V was pared by 5 bases and J by 2 bases, with 15 bases of the junction left unmatched. Looked up from germline, CDR1 is DFQATT and CDR2 is SNEGSKA (reference sequence). The CDR3 has 17 amino acids. The CDR3 DNA reads as TGCAGTGCTTACCAGGGGGCTTACGATCAGGACACAGATACGCAGTATTTT. This gives the protein CSAYQGAYDQDTDTQYF.

Ten or more counts support this clonotype. The chain joins TRBV6-1 to TRBJ2-1; the D gene is possibly TRBD1 (6 bases). The germline V gene has CDR1 MNHNS and CDR2 SASEGT. Deletions cut 1 base from V and 4 bases from J, with 17 bases between. CDR3 length equals 17 residues. In nucleotides, the CDR3 is TGTGCCAGCAGTGAAGAGGGACAATGGGACATTTACAATGAGCAGTTCTTC. It translates to CASSEEGQWDIYNEQFF.

This clonotype has at least ten counts. J is TRBJ2-1 and V is TRBV20-1, with TRBD2 as a possible D gene (6 bases). Germline-derived CDR1 and CDR2 are DFQATT and SNEGSKA (reference sequence). V lost 0 bases, J lost 4 bases, and 16 bases lay in between. This CDR3 spans 16 amino acids. CDR3 sequence reads: CSARDRGGTVYNEQFF. Here the CDR3 DNA reads TGCAGTGCTAGAGATCGGGGCGGGACGGTGTACAATGAGCAGTTCTTC.

This clonotype appeared many times. The CDR3 protein is CSATGFGGSSYNEQFF. The DNA for the CDR3 is TGCAGTGCTACGGGGTTCGGTGGGAGCTCCTACAATGAGCAGTTCTTC. V gene TRBV20-1 combines with J gene TRBJ2-1; maybe TRBD2 (5 bases). Germline V lookup: CDR1 DFQATT, CDR2 SNEGSKA (reference sequence). Trimming removed 4 bases at V and 0 bases at J, with 16 bases between. The length of the CDR3 is 16 residues.

This clonotype turned up a few times. The rearrangement links TRBV10-3 to TRBJ2-1; 10 bases are a match to TRBD1. V was clipped by 6 bases and J by 6 bases; unmatched bases: 5. In germline, CDR1 is ENHRY, CDR2 SYGVKD. The CDR3 has 14 amino acids. The CDR3 sequence is CAISPGQGPNEQFF. DNA of the CDR3: TGTGCCATCAGCCCGGGACAGGGGCCCAATGAGCAGTTCTTC.

The table lists this clonotype with many counts. The gene calls are TRBV28 and TRBJ2-1; 13 bases map to TRBD2. This CDR3 has 16 amino acids. V lost 5 bases, J lost 4 bases, and 5 bases stayed unmatched. Germline CDR1 is MDHEN and CDR2 is SYDVKM. The CDR3 sequence is CASSPKGLAGYNEQFF. DNA for the CDR3: TGTGCCAGCAGTCCGAAGGGACTAGCGGGGTACAATGAGCAGTTCTTC.

The chain couples TRBV14 to TRBJ2-5; D may be TRBD1 (6 bases). From germline, CDR1 is SGHDN and CDR2 FVKESK. CDR3 size: 13 residues. The germline V and J ends were trimmed by 5 bases and 3 bases, with 10 bases remaining between them. Written as DNA, the CDR3 is TGTGCCAGCAGCGTTCGACAGGAAGAGACCCAGTACTTC. Its translation: CASSVRQEETQYF. Full variable domain (remainder filled in from reference TRBV14 and TRBJ2-5): EAGVTQFPSHSVIEKGQTVTLRCDPISGHDNLYWYRRVMGKEIKFLLHFVKESKQDESGMPNNRFLAERTGGTYSTLKVQPAELEDSGVYFCASSVRQEETQYFGPGTRLLVL.

There are a few counts of this clonotype. This chain uses TRBV6-1 with TRBJ2-7, with a tentative D call TRBD1 (6 bases). The CDR3 length is 15 residues. V gave up 7 bases and J gave up 0 bases, with 16 bases separating them. Germline V gene sequence: CDR1 MNHNS, CDR2 SASEGT. The CDR3 here is CASKGHGGTSYEQYF. Written as DNA, the CDR3 is TGTGCCAGCAAGGGACATGGAGGCACCTCCTACGAGCAGTACTTC.

This clonotype was observed at least ten times. V is TRBV6-2 or TRBV6-3 and J is TRBJ1-5; D is uncertain. Germline V lookup: CDR1 MNHEY, CDR2 SVGEGT. With 5 bases removed from V and 0 bases from J, the gap between germline ends came to 17 bases. The CDR3 consists of 17 residues. The chain's CDR3 is CASSLRRILNSNQPQHF. The CDR3 nucleotides read TGTGCCAGCAGTCTTAGAAGGATCCTCAATAGCAATCAGCCCCAGCATTTT.

This clonotype was counted many times. The rearrangement uses TRBV12-3 or TRBV12-4 and TRBJ2-2; D not resolved. V shed 5 bases and J shed 0 bases, with 10 bases lying between them. The CDR3 is 15 amino acids. CDR3 residues: CASSPFATNTGELFF. CDR3 in DNA: TGTGCCAGCAGTCCCTTTGCAACGAACACCGGGGAGCTGTTTTTT.

There are many counts of this clonotype. This chain connects TRBV27 to TRBJ1-5; TRBD1 is a possible D gene (6 bases). There are 14 residues in the CDR3. Looked up from germline, CDR1 is MNHEY and CDR2 is SMNVEV (reference sequence). V gave up 4 bases and J gave up 4 bases, with 11 bases separating them. The CDR3 reads CASSSQGLNQPQHF. DNA for the CDR3: TGTGCCAGCAGTTCACAGGGTCTGAATCAGCCCCAGCATTTT.

This clonotype turned up a few times. The V gene is TRBV6-1, the J gene TRBJ2-1; 9 nucleotides line up with TRBD2. Trimming at V came to 5 bases and at J to 8 bases, leaving 7 bases not matched to a gene. Germline V gene data show CDR1 as MNHNS and CDR2 as SASEGT. CDR3 size: 14 residues. The CDR3 sequence is CASSSSGRSDEQFF. In DNA, the CDR3 is TGTGCCAGCAGTTCCAGCGGGAGGTCAGATGAGCAGTTCTTC.

This chain joins TRBV27 and TRBJ1-5, with a tentative D call TRBD1 (5 bases). The ends were cut back, 6 bases at V and 7 bases at J, with 19 bases in the middle. Germline CDR1 is MNHEY and CDR2 is SMNVEV (reference sequence). This CDR3 is 15 amino acids long. The CDR3 coding sequence is TGTGCCAGCAGCCGGGAGGGGCTGGGGGGGCAGCCCCAGCATTTT. Translating it yields CASSREGLGGQPQHF.

This clonotype was seen repeatedly, ten times or more. The V call is TRBV10-3, the J call TRBJ2-7; 10 bases match TRBD1. Germline V CDR1 and CDR2: ENHRY, SYGVKD. CDR3 length: 18 amino acids. Trimming at V came to 8 bases and at J to 5 bases, leaving 21 bases not matched to a gene. The CDR3 DNA is TGTGCCATCGCCAAGGGGGCTAGGACCGGACAGGGGGACGACGAGCAGTACTTC. It is translated as CAIAKGARTGQGDDEQYF.

The table lists this clonotype with many counts. The chain employs TRBV19 and TRBJ1-5; TRBD1 might be the D (5 bases). The CDR3 runs 15 residues. V lost 3 bases to trimming and J lost 3 bases, with 12 bases between them. Germline CDR1 reads LNHDA; CDR2 reads SQIVND (reference sequence). The CDR3 protein is CASSINRQFNQPQHF. CDR3 DNA sequence: TGTGCCAGTAGTATTAATCGACAGTTCAATCAGCCCCAGCATTTT.

This clonotype has ten or more counts. The chain uses TRBV2 and TRBJ1-3; D gene uncertain. V gave up 6 bases and J gave up 1 base, with 22 bases separating them. This CDR3 spans 18 amino acids. Germline V CDR1 and CDR2: SNHLY, FYNNEI. CDR3 residues: CASSPPRRATSSGNTIYF. The CDR3 DNA reads as TGTGCCAGCAGCCCCCCCCGGAGAGCAACCTCTTCTGGAAACACCATATATTTT. The variable domain in full, with the rest retrieved from reference TRBV2 and TRBJ1-3, is EPEVTQTPSHQVTQMGQEVILRCVPISNHLYFYWYRQILGQKVEFLVSFYNNEISEKSEIFDDQFSVERPDGSNFTLKIRSTKLEDSAMYFCASSPPRRATSSGNTIYFGEGSWLTVV.

The DNA for the CDR3 is TGTGCCAGCAGCTTGATGGCGGAGGTTTCTGGAAACACCATATATTTT. This translates into CASSLMAEVSGNTIYF. This chain connects TRBV11-3 to TRBJ1-3; D is undetermined. Germline V gene data show CDR1 as SGHNT and CDR2 as YENEEA. The CDR3 consists of 16 residues. Trimming pared 3 bases from V and 1 base from J, leaving 13 bases between. Filled out from reference TRBV11-3 and TRBJ1-3, the complete variable domain reads EAGVVQSPRYKIIEKKQPVAFWCNPISGHNTLYWYLQNLGQGPELLIRYENEEAVDDSQLPKDRFSAERLKGVDSTLKIQPAELGDSAVYLCASSLMAEVSGNTIYFGEGSWLTVV.

The V gene is TRBV19, the J gene TRBJ1-4, with D possibly matching TRBD1 (6 bases). The CDR3 contains 15 residues. V shed 3 bases and J shed 8 bases, with 16 bases lying between them. Germline CDR1 and CDR2: LNHDA and SQIVND (reference sequence). The DNA of the CDR3 is TGTGCCAGTAGTATTGGGGGCCCCCGGGACGAAAAACTGTTTTTT. It codes for CASSIGGPRDEKLFF. Complete variable domain (other parts from reference TRBV19 and TRBJ1-4): DGGITQSPKYLFRKEGQNVTLSCEQNLNHDAMYWYRQDPGQGLRLIYYSQIVNDFQKGDIAEGYSVSREKKESFPLTVTSAQKNPTAFYLCASSIGGPRDEKLFFGSGTQLSVL.

V and J are TRBV14 and TRBJ2-3; 8 bases are a match to TRBD1. Per the germline V gene, CDR1 is SGHDN and CDR2 is FVKESK. CDR3 length: 16 residues. The V gene end was trimmed by 4 bases and the J gene end by 2 bases; junction bases not matched to a gene: 8. The CDR3, as DNA: TGTGCCAGCAGCCGCATCACAGGGGGTCCCACAGATACGCAGTATTTT. Its protein is CASSRITGGPTDTQYF.

This clonotype was detected ten times or more. The chain carries TRBV5-1 and TRBJ2-1; D ambiguous. From germline, CDR1 is SGHRS and CDR2 YFSETQ. V lost 4 bases to trimming and J lost 5 bases, with 7 bases between them. This CDR3 has 12 amino acids. CDR3 amino acids: CASSPPHNEQFF. The CDR3 region has the DNA TGCGCCAGCAGCCCTCCTCACAATGAGCAGTTCTTC.

The V gene is TRBV4-2, the J gene TRBJ2-2, with TRBD1 matching 10 bases. This CDR3 region has 15 residues. V shed 2 bases and J 8 bases; nucleotides not matched to a gene: 5. Germline CDR1 is LGHNA and CDR2 is YNFKEQ. Here the CDR3 reads CASSQKTGGQGELFF. The CDR3 nucleotides are TGTGCCAGCAGCCAAAAGACAGGGGGCCAGGGGGAGCTGTTTTTT.

The chain employs TRBV19 and TRBJ2-7; maybe TRBD2 (7 bases). Trimming cost V 1 base and J 5 bases, with 15 bases left between them. There are 15 residues in the CDR3. CDR1 and CDR2 (germline): LNHDA, SQIVND (reference sequence). CDR3 in DNA: TGTGCCAGTAGTATAGCCGGGGGGCGCAGCCACGAGCAGTACTTC. The encoded protein is CASSIAGGRSHEQYF.

This clonotype was recorded many times. This chain connects TRBV2 to TRBJ2-3; D is undetermined. The CDR3 runs 13 residues. V lost 4 bases and J 0 bases, leaving 5 bases between the germline ends. Germline-derived CDR1 and CDR2 are SNHLY and FYNNEI. The DNA of the CDR3 is TGTGCCAGCAGTGCACTTAGCACAGATACGCAGTATTTT. It encodes CASSALSTDTQYF.